The 20 T cell receptor beta chains given below trace back to one sample, sequenced in a study of OX40 agonist ivuxolimab in advanced cancers. The protocol was immunoSEQ multiplex PCR, while the TCRdb copy is restricted to in-frame clones and leaves out a portion. Of under 85,000 clones detected, more than 75% appear once; the ten largest clones hold under 0.85%. The specimen was CD4+ or CD8+ T cells sorted from blood, collected in a trial of the OX40 agonist ivuxolimab. These receptors came from an adult with an advanced solid tumor such as melanoma, head and neck, liver or kidney cancer.

The rearrangement links TRBV5-4 to TRBJ1-6; TRBD1 might be the D (5 bases). The CDR3 runs 17 residues. Trimming removed 3 bases from V and 3 bases from J, with 16 bases in between. Per the germline V gene, CDR1 is SGHNT and CDR2 is YYREEE (reference sequence). The CDR3 DNA follows: TGTGCCAGCAGCTCCAAAATCGGGACGAGCTATAATTCACCCCTCCACTTT. Residues: CASSSKIGTSYNSPLHF. Drawing the rest from reference TRBV5-4 and TRBJ1-6, the complete variable domain is ETGVTQSPTHLIKTRGQQVTLRCSSQSGHNTVSWYQQALGQGPQFIFQYYREEENGRGNFPPRFSGLQFPNYSSELNVNALELDDSALYLCASSSKIGTSYNSPLHFGNGTRLTVT.

V is TRBV6-1 and J is TRBJ2-7; 9 nucleotides agree with TRBD1. CDR1 and CDR2 (germline): MNHNS, SASEGT. CDR3 length: 13 amino acids. V shed 5 bases and J 7 bases; nucleotides not matched to a gene: 6. The CDR3 region is CASSLQGAEEQYF. CDR3 coding DNA: TGTGCCAGCAGTCTACAGGGGGCGGAAGAGCAGTACTTC.

The chain couples TRBV19 to TRBJ1-3; perhaps TRBD1 as D (5 bases). V was pared by 7 bases and J by 3 bases, with 16 bases between. The germline V gene encodes CDR1 LNHDA and CDR2 SQIVND (reference sequence). CDR3 length equals 15 residues. This chain's CDR3 is CASTPQGVVGNTIYF. Written as DNA, the CDR3 is TGTGCCAGTACCCCCCAGGGAGTCGTTGGAAACACCATATATTTT. Together with reference TRBV19 and TRBJ1-3, the CDR3 gives the full variable domain: DGGITQSPKYLFRKEGQNVTLSCEQNLNHDAMYWYRQDPGQGLRLIYYSQIVNDFQKGDIAEGYSVSREKKESFPLTVTSAQKNPTAFYLCASTPQGVVGNTIYFGEGSWLTVV.

The rearrangement joins TRBV6-5 to TRBJ2-5; 11 bases are shared with TRBD1. There are 15 residues in the CDR3. V gave up 6 bases and J gave up 4 bases; unmatched junction bases: 7. Germline CDR1 reads MNHEY; CDR2 reads SVGAGI. CDR3 bases: TGTGCCAGCAGCCGGACAGGGGGCGCAGGAGAGACCCAGTACTTC. This translates into CASSRTGGAGETQYF.

V usage is TRBV6-1 and J usage is TRBJ1-3; D not resolved. The V end was cut by 9 bases, the J end by 4 bases, with 13 bases between. Germline V CDR1 and CDR2: MNHNS, SASEGT. There are 13 residues in the CDR3. CDR3 DNA sequence: TGTGCCAGTTCTACCGGGCAGGGAAACACCATATATTTT. Protein product: CASSTGQGNTIYF.

CDR3 residues: CASSQDPGDIQYF. CDR3 bases: TGTGCCAGCAGCCAAGACCCGGGGGACATTCAGTACTTC. The rearrangement uses TRBV14 and TRBJ2-4; TRBD2 is a possible D gene (6 bases). The CDR3 contains 13 residues. Trimming pared 0 bases from V and 8 bases from J, leaving 8 bases between. Germline-derived CDR1 and CDR2 are SGHDN and FVKESK. Combining the CDR3 with reference TRBV14 and TRBJ2-4 gives the whole variable domain EAGVTQFPSHSVIEKGQTVTLRCDPISGHDNLYWYRRVMGKEIKFLLHFVKESKQDESGMPNNRFLAERTGGTYSTLKVQPAELEDSGVYFCASSQDPGDIQYFGAGTRLSVL.

The chain is built from TRBV5-1 and TRBJ1-2; TRBD1 matches 8 bases. After removal of 5 bases from V and 8 bases from J, the junction contained 11 bases not matched to a gene. CDR3 length: 14 residues. Looked up from germline, CDR1 is SGHRS and CDR2 is YFSETQ. CDR3 nucleotides: TGCGCCAGCAGTCTGGACAGGGCCGAGCAGGGCTACACCTTC. Translated: CASSLDRAEQGYTF.

In nucleotides, the CDR3 is TGTGCCAGCAGTCGACAGACCCAAGAGACCCAGTACTTC. This encodes CASSRQTQETQYF. This chain links TRBV11-1 with TRBJ2-5, with a weak D call TRBD1 (5 bases). The CDR3 spans 13 residues. Looked up from germline, CDR1 is SGHAT and CDR2 is FQDESV (reference sequence). V lost 6 bases, J lost 1 base, and 9 bases lay in between.

This clone was picked up one time. V is TRBV4-1 and J is TRBJ2-5; D uncertain. Trimming took 1 base from V and 2 from J, leaving 17 bases between them. Looked up from germline, CDR1 is MGHRA and CDR2 is YSYEKL. The CDR3 is made up of 17 amino acids. In DNA, the CDR3 is TGCGCCAGCAGCCAAGGGTCACCCTCGGCCCCACAAGAGACCCAGTACTTC. Translated, it gives CASSQGSPSAPQETQYF.

The V and J genes are TRBV5-8 and TRBJ2-7, with a tentative D call TRBD2 (5 bases). Trimming removed 4 bases from V and 2 bases from J, with 13 bases in between. Germline CDR1 SGHTS, CDR2 YDEGEE. CDR3 length equals 14 residues. CDR3 DNA: TGTGCCAGCAGCCCCCGGGGTGGTCCCTACGAGCAGTACTTC. Its translation: CASSPRGGPYEQYF.

This clone was counted once. CDR3 residues: CASSLTGTAPRTEAFF. DNA of the CDR3: TGTGCCAGCAGTTTAACCGGGACAGCCCCAAGGACTGAAGCTTTCTTT. The rearrangement uses TRBV28 and TRBJ1-1; 7 bases agree with TRBD1. V lost 2 bases and J lost 5; bases outside the gene matches: 11. The CDR3 covers 16 residues. In germline, CDR1 is MDHEN, CDR2 SYDVKM.

The J gene is TRBJ1-1, the V gene TRBV5-1; no clear D. CDR3 size: 14 residues. Trimming left V 4 bases short and J 5 bases short, with 15 bases between. CDR1 and CDR2 (germline): SGHRS, YFSETQ. CDR3 DNA: TGCGCCAGCAGCAAACTGGGCGGAGGGACTGAAGCTTTCTTT. It specifies CASSKLGGGTEAFF.

This clone was counted between two and nine times. The chain carries TRBV19 and TRBJ2-1, with 10 nucleotides matching TRBD2. The CDR3 covers 14 residues. Germline assignment: CDR1 LNHDA and CDR2 SQIVND (reference sequence). V was clipped by 5 bases and J by 7 bases; unmatched bases: 5. The CDR3 bases are TGTGCCAGTAGTGGACTAGCGGCTCGGAATGAGCAGTTCTTC. This encodes CASSGLAARNEQFF. Filled out from reference TRBV19 and TRBJ2-1, the complete variable domain reads DGGITQSPKYLFRKEGQNVTLSCEQNLNHDAMYWYRQDPGQGLRLIYYSQIVNDFQKGDIAEGYSVSREKKESFPLTVTSAQKNPTAFYLCASSGLAARNEQFFGPGTRLTVL.

About this clone itself: A read error may account for a junction end that differs from germline. Other DNA sequences within the sample encode an identical CDR3. The chain carries TRBV5-1 and TRBJ1-3; tentatively, D is TRBD1 (6 bases). The CDR3 length is 16 residues. Germline V gives CDR1 SGHRS, CDR2 YFSETQ. Here the CDR3 DNA reads TGCGCCAGCAGCTTGGCGGGGGCTCCCTATGGAAACACTATATATTTT. As protein: CASSLAGAPYGNTIYF.

This chain uses TRBV7-3 with TRBJ2-2; 7 nucleotides agree with TRBD1. V lost 5 bases and J lost 0; bases outside the gene matches: 6. Looked up from germline, CDR1 is SGHTA and CDR2 is FQGTGA. The CDR3 spans 16 residues. CDR3 amino acids: CASSLTGATNTGELFF. The CDR3, as DNA: TGTGCCAGCAGCCTCACAGGGGCCACGAACACCGGGGAGCTGTTTTTT.

V usage is TRBV5-5 and J usage is TRBJ1-3; no reliable D call. CDR3 size: 16 residues. The V gene's germline CDR1 is SGHKS and CDR2 YYEKEE (reference sequence). The V end was cut by 0 bases, the J end by 0 bases, with 10 bases between. The CDR3, as DNA: TGTGCCAGCAGCTTGGAGGGAACGATCTCTGGAAACACCATATATTTT. It codes for CASSLEGTISGNTIYF.

The chain carries TRBV28 and TRBJ1-5, with D possibly TRBD1 on 6 matching bases. This CDR3 is built from 15 residues. Looked up from germline, CDR1 is MDHEN and CDR2 is SYDVKM. Deletions cut 2 bases from V and 3 bases from J, with 11 bases between. CDR3 residues: CASSLQGRFNQPQHF. Written as DNA, the CDR3 is TGTGCCAGCAGTTTACAGGGGAGGTTCAATCAGCCCCAGCATTTT.

The rearrangement links TRBV19 to TRBJ1-4; D unclear. The CDR3 loop spans 13 amino acids. The V end lost 11 bases, the J end lost 0 bases, and 10 bases lay between the germline ends. From germline, CDR1 is LNHDA and CDR2 SQIVND (reference sequence). The CDR3 region is CAAPPPTNEKLFF. The CDR3, as DNA: TGTGCCGCACCACCCCCAACTAATGAAAAACTGTTTTTT.

This chain links TRBV5-5 with TRBJ1-5; D perhaps matches TRBD1 (6 bases). The ends were cut back, 6 bases at V and 7 bases at J, with 20 bases in the middle. Germline V CDR1 and CDR2: SGHKS, YYEKEE (reference sequence). The CDR3 loop spans 15 amino acids. Here the CDR3 DNA reads TGTGCCAGCACCCTGGGGTTTCAGGGGATACAGCCCCAGCATTTT. Translated, it gives CASTLGFQGIQPQHF.

The J gene is TRBJ2-7, the V gene TRBV5-8, with TRBD2 as a possible D gene (5 bases). The CDR3 runs 13 residues. Germline V gene lookup returns CDR1 SGHTS and CDR2 YDEGEE. Trimming removed 4 bases at V and 2 bases at J, with 10 bases between. This chain's CDR3 is CASSRGLPYEQYF. For the CDR3, the DNA is TGTGCCAGCAGCCGGGGTCTCCCCTACGAGCAGTACTTC.